The rows below give T cell receptor beta chains drawn from one sample of a study of cytomegalovirus exposure and HLA in healthy donors. Sequencing used immunoSEQ multiplex PCR; TCRdb keeps in-frame clones, though not all of them. Its listing shows some 120,000 clones. The specimen was PBMCs. All receptors come from a man between 35 and 55 years old in good health and CMV-seropositive. The CDR3 runs from the conserved cysteine through the conserved F or W. The D gene is left open where the match is weak.

DNA: TGTGCCAGCAGCTTAGCGGGAGGGAGCGAGCAGTACTTC
CDR3: CASSLAGGSEQYF
V: TRBV11-2
J: TRBJ2-7
D: TRBD2
length: 13

DNA: TGCGCCAGCAGCTATTTACAGGGACCCGACCGGGAGCTGTTTTTT
CDR3: CASSYLQGPDRELFF
V: TRBV5-1
J: TRBJ2-2
D: -
length: 15

DNA: TGTGCCAGCAGCCCAGGACAGGGCCGCTACGAGCAGTACTTC
CDR3: CASSPGQGRYEQYF
V: TRBV11-2
J: TRBJ2-7
D: TRBD1
length: 14

DNA: TGTGCCAGTAGTCTACGAAGGGACAGGGTGAACACCGGGGAGCTGTTTTTT
CDR3: CASSLRRDRVNTGELFF
V: TRBV19
J: TRBJ2-2
D: TRBD1
length: 17

DNA: TGTGCCAGCAGCTTAGTCCGGGAGGCCCTTTACGAGCAGTACTTC
CDR3: CASSLVREALYEQYF
V: TRBV7-2
J: TRBJ2-7
D: TRBD2
length: 15

DNA: TGTGCCAGCATCCCGGGGCAGGGGAACGAGCAGTACTTC
CDR3: CASIPGQGNEQYF
V: TRBV7-8
J: TRBJ2-7
D: -
length: 13

DNA: TGTGCCAGTAGTATTGTCCCTTATGAAGCTTTCTTT
CDR3: CASSIVPYEAFF
V: TRBV19
J: TRBJ1-1
D: -
length: 12

DNA: TGTGCTAGTGGTAACTCAGGGTATAAGGCTTTCTTT
CDR3: CASGNSGYKAFF
V: TRBV12-5
J: TRBJ1-1
D: -
length: 12

DNA: TGTGCCAGCAGCTCCCGCCAGGCGGGTAGCTACAATGAGCAGTTCTTC
CDR3: CASSSRQAGSYNEQFF
V: TRBV11-3
J: TRBJ2-1
D: -
length: 16

DNA: TGTGCCAGCAGTATGAACAGGGCACTCTACGAGCAGTACTTC
CDR3: CASSMNRALYEQYF
V: TRBV6-1
J: TRBJ2-7
D: -
length: 14

DNA: TGTGCCAGCTCCCCCGACAGGGATAATGAAAAACTGTTTTTT
CDR3: CASSPDRDNEKLFF
V: TRBV7-9
J: TRBJ1-4
D: TRBD1
length: 14

DNA: TGTGCTAGTGGTTTGGTAGCGCAGGGGGCCTACGAGCAGTACTTC
CDR3: CASGLVAQGAYEQYF
V: TRBV12-5
J: TRBJ2-7
D: TRBD1
length: 15

DNA: TGTGCCAGCAGCTTGAACCAGGGGATGTATGCCGGGGAGCTGTTTTTT
CDR3: CASSLNQGMYAGELFF
V: TRBV5-6
J: TRBJ2-2
D: -
length: 16

DNA: TGTGCCAGCAGTGAACAGTACAGGAACACTGAAGCTTTCTTT
CDR3: CASSEQYRNTEAFF
V: TRBV6-1
J: TRBJ1-1
D: -
length: 14

DNA: TGTGCCACCAGCAGGTTGGGGTACAGGGAAGAGACCCAGTACTTC
CDR3: CATSRLGYREETQYF
V: TRBV15
J: TRBJ2-5
D: -
length: 15

DNA: TGTGCCAGCAGTGGGGAACGGGACAACCAAGAGACCCAGTACTTC
CDR3: CASSGERDNQETQYF
V: TRBV28
J: TRBJ2-5
D: -
length: 15

DNA: TGCAGCGTTGAAGATATCGTCCCGTTGGACGGACAGACGTTCGGGGACGCCACAGATACGCAGTATTTT
CDR3: CSVEDIVPLDGQTFGDATDTQYF
V: TRBV29-1
J: TRBJ2-3
D: -
length: 23

DNA: TGTGCCAGCAGTGACCCTGGGGGAGGGAGTCCCTACGAGCAGTACTTC
CDR3: CASSDPGGGSPYEQYF
V: TRBV6-1
J: TRBJ2-7
D: TRBD2
length: 16

DNA: TGTGCCAGCAGTTACTCGTCAGGGGCTGGCCAGCCCCAGCATTTT
CDR3: CASSYSSGAGQPQHF
V: TRBV6-5
J: TRBJ1-5
D: -
length: 15

DNA: TGTGCCAGCAGTCCCGGGACAGGGCCCCGGTCCCCCTACAATGAGCAGTTCTTC
CDR3: CASSPGTGPRSPYNEQFF
V: TRBV28
J: TRBJ2-1
D: TRBD1
length: 18

DNA: TGTGCCAGCAGCGTAGAAGCGGGAGGGCCGGTAGGGGAGCAGTTCTTC
CDR3: CASSVEAGGPVGEQFF
V: TRBV9
J: TRBJ2-1
D: TRBD2
length: 16